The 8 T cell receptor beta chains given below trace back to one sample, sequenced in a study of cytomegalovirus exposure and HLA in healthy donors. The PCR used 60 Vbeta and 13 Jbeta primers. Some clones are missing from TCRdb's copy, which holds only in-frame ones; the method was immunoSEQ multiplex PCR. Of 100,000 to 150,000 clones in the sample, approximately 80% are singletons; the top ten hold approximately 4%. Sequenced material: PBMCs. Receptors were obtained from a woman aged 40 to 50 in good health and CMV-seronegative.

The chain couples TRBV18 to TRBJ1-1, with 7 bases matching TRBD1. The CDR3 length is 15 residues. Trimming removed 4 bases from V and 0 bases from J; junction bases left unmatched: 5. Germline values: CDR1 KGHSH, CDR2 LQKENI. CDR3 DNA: TGTGCCAGCTCACTCGGACAGGCCATGAACACTGAAGCTTTCTTT. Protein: CASSLGQAMNTEAFF.

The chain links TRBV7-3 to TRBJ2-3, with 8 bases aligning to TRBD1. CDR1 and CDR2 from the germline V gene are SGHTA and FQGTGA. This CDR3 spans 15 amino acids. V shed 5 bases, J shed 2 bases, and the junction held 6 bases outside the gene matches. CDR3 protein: CASSPGTGFTDTQYF. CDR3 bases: TGTGCCAGCAGCCCCGGGACAGGTTTCACAGATACGCAGTATTTT.

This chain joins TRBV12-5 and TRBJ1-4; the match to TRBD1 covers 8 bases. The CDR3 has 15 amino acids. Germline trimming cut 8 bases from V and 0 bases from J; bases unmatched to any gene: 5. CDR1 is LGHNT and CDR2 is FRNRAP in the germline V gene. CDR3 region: CASSRGQATNEKLFF. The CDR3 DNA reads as TGTGCTAGTTCCAGGGGACAGGCAACTAATGAAAAACTGTTTTTT.

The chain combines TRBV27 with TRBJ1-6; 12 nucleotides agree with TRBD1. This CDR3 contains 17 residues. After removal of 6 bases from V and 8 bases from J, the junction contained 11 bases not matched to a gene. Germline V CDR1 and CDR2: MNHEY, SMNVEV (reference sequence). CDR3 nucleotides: TGTGCCAGCAGACCTGGAAGGGACAGGGGGCCTGATTCACCCCTCCACTTT. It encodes CASRPGRDRGPDSPLHF.

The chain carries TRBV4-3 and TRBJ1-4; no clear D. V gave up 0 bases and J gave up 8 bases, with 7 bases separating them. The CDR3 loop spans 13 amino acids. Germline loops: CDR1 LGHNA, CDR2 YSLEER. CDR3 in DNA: TGCGCCAGCAGCCAAGATATCAGGGAAAAACTGTTTTTT. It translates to CASSQDIREKLFF.

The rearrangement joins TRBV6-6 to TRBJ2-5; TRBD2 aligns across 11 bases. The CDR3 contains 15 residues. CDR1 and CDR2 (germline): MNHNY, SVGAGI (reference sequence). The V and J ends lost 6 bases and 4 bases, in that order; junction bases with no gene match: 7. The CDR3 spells CASSRSGRAPETQYF. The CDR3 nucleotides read TGTGCCAGCAGCCGTAGCGGGAGGGCTCCAGAGACCCAGTACTTC.

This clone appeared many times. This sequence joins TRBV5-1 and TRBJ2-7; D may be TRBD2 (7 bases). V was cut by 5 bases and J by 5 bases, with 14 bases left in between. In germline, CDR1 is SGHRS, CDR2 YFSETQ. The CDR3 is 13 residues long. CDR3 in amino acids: CASRAGASDEQYF. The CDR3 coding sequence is TGCGCCAGCAGGGCGGGGGCTAGCGACGAGCAGTACTTC.

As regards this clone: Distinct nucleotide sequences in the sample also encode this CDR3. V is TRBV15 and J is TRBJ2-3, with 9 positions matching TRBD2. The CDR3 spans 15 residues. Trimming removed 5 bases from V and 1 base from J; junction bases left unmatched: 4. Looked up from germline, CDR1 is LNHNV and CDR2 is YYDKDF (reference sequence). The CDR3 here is CATSPRTSGTDTQYF. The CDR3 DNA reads TGTGCCACCAGCCCACGGACTAGCGGCACAGATACGCAGTATTTT.